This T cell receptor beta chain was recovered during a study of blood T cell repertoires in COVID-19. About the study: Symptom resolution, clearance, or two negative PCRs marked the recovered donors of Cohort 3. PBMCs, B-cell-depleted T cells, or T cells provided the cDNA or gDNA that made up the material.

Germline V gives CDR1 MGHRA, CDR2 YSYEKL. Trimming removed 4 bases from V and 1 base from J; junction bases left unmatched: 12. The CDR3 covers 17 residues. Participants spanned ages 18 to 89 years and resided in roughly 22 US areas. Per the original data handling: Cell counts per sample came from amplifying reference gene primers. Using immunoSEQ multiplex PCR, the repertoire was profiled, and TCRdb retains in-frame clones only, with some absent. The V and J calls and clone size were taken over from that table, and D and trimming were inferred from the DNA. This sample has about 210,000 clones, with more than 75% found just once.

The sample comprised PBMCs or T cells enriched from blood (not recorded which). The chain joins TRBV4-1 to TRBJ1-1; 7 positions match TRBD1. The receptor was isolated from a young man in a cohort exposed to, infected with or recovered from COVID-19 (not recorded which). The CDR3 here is CASSPRDSSLKNTEAFF. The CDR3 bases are TGCGCCAGCAGCCCTCGGGACAGTAGCCTCAAGAACACTGAAGCTTTCTTT.